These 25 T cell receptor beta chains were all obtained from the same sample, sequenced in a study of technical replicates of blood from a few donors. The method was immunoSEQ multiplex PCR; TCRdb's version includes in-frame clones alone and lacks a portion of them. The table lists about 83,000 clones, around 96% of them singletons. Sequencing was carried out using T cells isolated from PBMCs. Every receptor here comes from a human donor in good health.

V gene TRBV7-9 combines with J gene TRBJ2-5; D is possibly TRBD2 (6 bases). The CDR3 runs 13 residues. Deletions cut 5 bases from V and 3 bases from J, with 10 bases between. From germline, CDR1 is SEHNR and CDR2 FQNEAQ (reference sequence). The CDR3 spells CASSRGGEETQYF. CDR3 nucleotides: TGTGCCAGCAGCCGTGGAGGGGAAGAGACCCAGTACTTC.

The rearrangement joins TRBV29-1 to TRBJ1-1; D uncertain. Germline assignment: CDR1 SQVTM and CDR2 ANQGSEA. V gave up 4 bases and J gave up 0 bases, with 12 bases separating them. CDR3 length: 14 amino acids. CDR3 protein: CSVVKGGVNTEAFF. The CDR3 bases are TGCAGCGTTGTGAAGGGAGGAGTGAACACTGAAGCTTTCTTT.

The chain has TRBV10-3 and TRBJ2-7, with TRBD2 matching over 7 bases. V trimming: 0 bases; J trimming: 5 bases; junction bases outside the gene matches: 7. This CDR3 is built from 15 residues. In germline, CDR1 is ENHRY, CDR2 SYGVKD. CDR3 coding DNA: TGTGCCATCAGTGAGTCGCGGGAGTTAACCGACGAGCAGTACTTC. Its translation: CAISESRELTDEQYF.

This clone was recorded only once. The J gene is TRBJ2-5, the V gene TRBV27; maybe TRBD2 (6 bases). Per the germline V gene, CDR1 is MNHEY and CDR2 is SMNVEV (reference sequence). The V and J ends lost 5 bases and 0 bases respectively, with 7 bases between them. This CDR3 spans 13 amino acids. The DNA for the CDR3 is TGTGCCAGCAGTCGGGGGTACCAAGAGACCCAGTACTTC. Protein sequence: CASSRGYQETQYF.

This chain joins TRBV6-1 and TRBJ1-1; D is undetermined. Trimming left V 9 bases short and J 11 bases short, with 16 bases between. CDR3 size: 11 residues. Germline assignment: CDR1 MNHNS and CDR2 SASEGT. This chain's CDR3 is CASIQSGIAFF. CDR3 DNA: TGTGCCAGTATACAGTCGGGGATTGCTTTCTTT.

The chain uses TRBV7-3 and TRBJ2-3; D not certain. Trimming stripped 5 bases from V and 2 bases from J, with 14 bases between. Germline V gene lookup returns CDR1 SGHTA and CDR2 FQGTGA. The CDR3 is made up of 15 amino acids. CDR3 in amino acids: CASSPQALNTDTQYF. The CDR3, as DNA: TGTGCCAGCAGCCCCCAGGCGTTAAACACAGATACGCAGTATTTT. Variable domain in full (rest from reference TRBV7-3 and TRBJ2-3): GAGVSQTPSNKVTEKGKYVELRCDPISGHTALYWYRQSLGQGPEFLIYFQGTGAADDSGLPNDRFFAVRPEGSVSTLKIQRTERGDSAVYLCASSPQALNTDTQYFGPGTRLTVL.

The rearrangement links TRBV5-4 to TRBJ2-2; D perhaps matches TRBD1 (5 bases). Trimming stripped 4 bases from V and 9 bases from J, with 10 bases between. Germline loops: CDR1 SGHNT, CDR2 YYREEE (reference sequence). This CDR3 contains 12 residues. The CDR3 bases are TGTGCCAGCAGCGGACACCTTCGGGAGCTGTTTTTT. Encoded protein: CASSGHLRELFF.

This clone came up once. The CDR3 DNA follows: TGTGCCACCTGGGACAGCTACACCGGGGAGCTGTTTTTT. As protein: CATWDSYTGELFF. The rearrangement links TRBV6-5 to TRBJ2-2, with 7 bases that match TRBD1. Germline CDR1 and CDR2: MNHEY and SVGAGI. The CDR3 extends over 13 amino acids. Trimming removed 10 bases from V and 3 bases from J; junction bases left unmatched: 5.

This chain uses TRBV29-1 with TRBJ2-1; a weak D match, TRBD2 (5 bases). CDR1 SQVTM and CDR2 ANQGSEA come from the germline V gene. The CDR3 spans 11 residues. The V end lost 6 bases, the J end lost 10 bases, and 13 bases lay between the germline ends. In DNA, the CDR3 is TGCAGCGTCACAATTAGCGTAGAGCAGTTCTTC. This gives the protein CSVTISVEQFF.

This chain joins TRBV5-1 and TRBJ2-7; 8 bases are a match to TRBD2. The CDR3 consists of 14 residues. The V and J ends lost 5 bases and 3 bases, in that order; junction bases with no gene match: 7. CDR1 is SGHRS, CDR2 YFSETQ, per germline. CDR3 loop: CASRHGLALYEQYF. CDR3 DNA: TGCGCCAGCAGACACGGACTAGCTCTCTACGAGCAGTACTTC.

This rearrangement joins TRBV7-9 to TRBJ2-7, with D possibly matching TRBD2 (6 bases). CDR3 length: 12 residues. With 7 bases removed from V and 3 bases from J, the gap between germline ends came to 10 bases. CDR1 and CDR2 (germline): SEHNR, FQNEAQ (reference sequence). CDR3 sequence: CASNHGGYEQYF. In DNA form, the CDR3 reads TGTGCCAGCAACCACGGGGGCTACGAGCAGTACTTC.

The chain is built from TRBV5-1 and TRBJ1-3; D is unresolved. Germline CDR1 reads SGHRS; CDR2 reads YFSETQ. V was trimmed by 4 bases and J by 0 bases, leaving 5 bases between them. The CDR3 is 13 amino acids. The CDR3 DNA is TGCGCCAGCAGCGTAGACTCTGGAAACACCATATATTTT. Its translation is CASSVDSGNTIYF.

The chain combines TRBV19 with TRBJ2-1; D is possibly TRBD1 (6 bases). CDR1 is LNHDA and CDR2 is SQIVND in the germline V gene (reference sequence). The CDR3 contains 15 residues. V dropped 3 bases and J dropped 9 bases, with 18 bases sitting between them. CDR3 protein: CASSIPLGFRGEQFF. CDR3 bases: TGTGCCAGTAGTATCCCTCTAGGATTCAGGGGTGAGCAGTTCTTC.

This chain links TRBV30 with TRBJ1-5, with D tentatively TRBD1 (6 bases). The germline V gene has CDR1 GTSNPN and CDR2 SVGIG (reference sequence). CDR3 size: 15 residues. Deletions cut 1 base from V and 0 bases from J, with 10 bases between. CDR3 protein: CAWSGTVNSNQPQHF. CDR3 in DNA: TGTGCCTGGAGTGGGACAGTTAATAGCAATCAGCCCCAGCATTTT.

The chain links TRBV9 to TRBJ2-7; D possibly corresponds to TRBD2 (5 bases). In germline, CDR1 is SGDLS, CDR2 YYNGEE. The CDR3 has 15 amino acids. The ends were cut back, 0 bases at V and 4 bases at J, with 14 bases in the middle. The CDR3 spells CASSVGSGKEYEQYF. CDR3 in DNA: TGTGCCAGCAGCGTAGGGTCCGGGAAGGAGTACGAGCAGTACTTC.

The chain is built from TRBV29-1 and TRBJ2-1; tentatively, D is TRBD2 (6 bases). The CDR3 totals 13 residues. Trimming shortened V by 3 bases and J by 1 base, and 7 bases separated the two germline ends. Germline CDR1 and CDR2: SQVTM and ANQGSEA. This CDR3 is CSVETRSYNEQFF. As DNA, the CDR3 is TGCAGCGTTGAGACTAGATCCTACAATGAGCAGTTCTTC.

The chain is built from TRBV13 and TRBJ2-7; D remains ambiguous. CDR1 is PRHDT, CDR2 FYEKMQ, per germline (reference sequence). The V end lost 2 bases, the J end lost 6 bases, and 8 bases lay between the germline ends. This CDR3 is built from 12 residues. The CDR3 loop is CASSLSRREQYF. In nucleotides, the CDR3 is TGTGCCAGCAGCTTATCGCGCCGCGAGCAGTACTTC.

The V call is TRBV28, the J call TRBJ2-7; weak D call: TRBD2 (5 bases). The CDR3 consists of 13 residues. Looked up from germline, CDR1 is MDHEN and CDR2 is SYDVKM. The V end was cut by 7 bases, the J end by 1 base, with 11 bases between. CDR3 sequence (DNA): TGTGCCAGCAACGGCGGGCCATCCTACGAGCAGTACTTC. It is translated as CASNGGPSYEQYF.

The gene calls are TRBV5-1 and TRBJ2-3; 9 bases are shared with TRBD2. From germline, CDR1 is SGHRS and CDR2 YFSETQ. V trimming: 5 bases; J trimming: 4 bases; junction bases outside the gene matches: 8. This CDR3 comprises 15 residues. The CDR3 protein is CASSGSGRPADTQYF. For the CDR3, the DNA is TGCGCCAGCAGTGGTAGCGGGAGACCTGCAGATACGCAGTATTTT.

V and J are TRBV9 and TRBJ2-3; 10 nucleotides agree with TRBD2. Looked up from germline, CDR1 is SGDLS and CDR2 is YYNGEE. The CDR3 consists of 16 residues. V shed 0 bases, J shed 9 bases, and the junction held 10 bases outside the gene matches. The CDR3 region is CASSVGHSLAGVTQYF. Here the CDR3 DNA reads TGTGCCAGCAGCGTAGGCCATAGTCTAGCGGGAGTCACGCAGTATTTT.

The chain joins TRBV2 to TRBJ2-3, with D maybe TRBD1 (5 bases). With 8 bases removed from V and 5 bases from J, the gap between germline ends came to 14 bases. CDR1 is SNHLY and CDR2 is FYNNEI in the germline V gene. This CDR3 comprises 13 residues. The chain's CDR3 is CASWAGLRDTQYF. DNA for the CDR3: TGTGCCAGCTGGGCAGGGCTGAGAGATACGCAGTATTTT. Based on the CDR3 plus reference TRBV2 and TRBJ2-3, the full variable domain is EPEVTQTPSHQVTQMGQEVILRCVPISNHLYFYWYRQILGQKVEFLVSFYNNEISEKSEIFDDQFSVERPDGSNFTLKIRSTKLEDSAMYFCASWAGLRDTQYFGPGTRLTVL.

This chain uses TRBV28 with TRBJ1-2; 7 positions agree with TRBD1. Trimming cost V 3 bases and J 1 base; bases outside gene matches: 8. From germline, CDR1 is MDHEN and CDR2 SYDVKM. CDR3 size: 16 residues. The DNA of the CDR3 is TGTGCCAGCAGTTTGTATGGGACAGTGAATAACTATGGCTACACCTTC. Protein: CASSLYGTVNNYGYTF.

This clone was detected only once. In DNA, the CDR3 is TGTGCCAGCAGCCAAGGACTAGCGGGAGGAGAGACCCAGTACTTC. Its protein is CASSQGLAGGETQYF. The chain couples TRBV4-2 to TRBJ2-5; 13 positions agree with TRBD2. CDR1 and CDR2 (germline): LGHNA, YNFKEQ. V shed 1 base and J 4 bases; nucleotides not matched to a gene: 0. CDR3 size: 15 residues.

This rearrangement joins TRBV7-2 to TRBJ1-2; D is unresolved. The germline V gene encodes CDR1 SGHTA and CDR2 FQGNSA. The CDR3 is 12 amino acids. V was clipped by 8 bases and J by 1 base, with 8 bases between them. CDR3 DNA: TGTGCCAGCGCGAACAGTAACTATGGCTACACCTTC. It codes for CASANSNYGYTF.

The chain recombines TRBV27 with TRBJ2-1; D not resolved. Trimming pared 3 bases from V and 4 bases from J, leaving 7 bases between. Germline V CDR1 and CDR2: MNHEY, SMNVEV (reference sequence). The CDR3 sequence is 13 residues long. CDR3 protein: CASSFSQYNEQFF. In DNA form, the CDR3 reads TGTGCCAGCAGTTTCAGTCAGTACAATGAGCAGTTCTTC.